This TCR beta chain was obtained from a study of shared clonotypes between healthy human individuals (TCRdb year 2020). About the full investigation: A few men and two women, aged 18 to 49 years, made up the cohort. Blood TCR repertoires of a handful of healthy adults were deeply sequenced to estimate repertoire size and the extent of clonotype sharing between individuals. Libraries were prepared and TCR repertoires were sequenced by different laboratories using diverse techniques, in order to increase sequencing depth and limit assay-specific biases. Each donor's leukapheresis produced roughly between about 0.85 and 10 billion PBMCs. For each donor, three plates each were used for CD4 naive and CD4 memory, two plates were used for CD8 naive, and one plate was used for CD8 memory. Summary of the overall study and its limitations: Incomplete sequencing was indicated by rarefaction of sorted-subset datasets, despite the large sequencing depth. Pairwise subsampling indicated that sequencing depth was expected to affect the degree of clonotype sharing among donors. Sampling was restricted to blood, and TCR repertoires in tissue are likely to differ from TCR repertoires in blood. Across a handful of donors, approximately 5% of naive CD4, approximately 4% of naive CD8, 2.3% of memory CD4, and approximately 0.4% of memory CD8 clonotypes were shared. Clonotypes shared by all four sorted-subset donors showed higher generation probabilities than non-shared clonotypes. Naive subsets generally had larger estimated clonotype richness than memory subsets did. Because the study included only a small number of donors, the genetic and exposure-history diversity represented was limited.

Including the terminal cysteine and phenylalanine, the CDR3 comprises 14 residues. Only the CDR3 DNA is retained, 42 bases long and in frame from the first base. The germline V gene (reference sequence) specifies WNHNN as CDR1 and SYGVQD as CDR2. A distance of 9 bases separates the germline ends of V and J, which lose 3 bases and 4 bases respectively. Healthy HIV-negative adults with no recently reported acute infections or vaccinations were included as donors. All donors were Caucasian adults living in Nashville, Tennessee, USA. CD4+ T cells were enriched by magnetic negative selection; naive cells were then positively selected on CD45RA, and the negative fraction formed the memory subset. After blood collection by leukapheresis, PBMCs were isolated using Ficoll-Histopaque density gradient centrifugation and then cryopreserved in the vapor phase of liquid nitrogen. Analytical flow cytometry was used to check the purity and quantity of every magnetically sorted T cell population. Genomic DNA was isolated from every sorted fraction and measured by UV absorbance on a Nanodrop 2000c.

TCR CDR3 regions were amplified from genomic DNA by multiplex PCR using the deep immunoSEQ assay. Extracted genomic DNA from each cell subset was spread evenly across all wells of several immunoSEQ 96-well plates, with each plate serving as a replicate. Each replicate PCR for sorted subsets received approximately 200 ng genomic DNA, equal to roughly 29,000 T cell genomes. Purified libraries were quantified with a Qubit 3.0 fluorometer, sized on a Bioanalyzer 2100, and re-quantified with the KAPA Library Quantification kit. A separate single-read 150-cycle Illumina NextSeq 550 flow cell was used to sequence each immunoSEQ 96-well plate. For the original study's pipeline: Because the immunoSEQ output included only junctional sequences and no quality scores, the filtering could not be the same as the filtering used for full-length reads. Sequences were annotated with PyIR, a Python wrapper for IgBLAST v1.9, and V/J genes and CDR3 were assigned using IMGT germline references. Reads were filtered out if the reads had weak V/J assignments (E-value above 1e-6), no CDR3, stop codons, out-of-frame junctions, or ambiguous translated residues. V3J clonotypes were defined as sequences sharing an identical inferred V gene, J gene, and CDR3 amino acid sequence. Percentage overlap between repertoires was calculated by dividing the number of shared unique clonotypes by the size of the smaller repertoire. Three approaches were used to assess repertoire richness: RTK rarefaction, the Chao1 estimator, and Recon v2.1 estimates of unobserved clonotypes. For all TCRbeta clonotypes obtained by the gDNA method from a few donors, generation probabilities were computed with OLGA. TCRdb took over this immuneACCESS table, retaining in-frame rearrangements with V and J assigned. Such tables are incomplete; in checked studies, under half of the missing clones stem from an unresolved V gene, and the remainder is unexplained. Clonal size and the V and J genes are those of that table, whereas D and trimming came from the DNA. The sample includes roughly 2.6 million clones, with more than 80% observed a single time. Over 0.12% of the sample is taken by the ten largest.

As to this clone: Its antigen remains unidentified. Per-base quality was not reported, and no clone a single base away is much larger than it.

The receptor chain draws on TRBV10-1 and TRBJ2-2; the D gene is perhaps TRBD2, on 5 matching bases. What was sequenced was naive CD4+ T cells sorted from blood. The cell subset or site label, read with the paper, signifies: CD45RA+ positively selected. The sequence derives from a man aged 18 to 30 in good health. DNA sequence: TGCGCCAGCAGTGAATTACGGGGCACCGGGGAGCTGTTTTTT. Translated, this gives CASSELRGTGELFF.